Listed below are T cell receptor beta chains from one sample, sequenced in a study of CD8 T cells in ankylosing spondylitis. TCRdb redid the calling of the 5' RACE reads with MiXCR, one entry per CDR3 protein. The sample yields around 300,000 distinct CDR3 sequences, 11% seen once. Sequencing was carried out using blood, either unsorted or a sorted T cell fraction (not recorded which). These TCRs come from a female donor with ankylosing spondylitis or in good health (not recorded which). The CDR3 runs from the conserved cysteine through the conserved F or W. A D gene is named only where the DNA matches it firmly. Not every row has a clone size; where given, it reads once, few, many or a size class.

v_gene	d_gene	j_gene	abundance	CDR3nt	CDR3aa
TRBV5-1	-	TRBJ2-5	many	TGCGCCAGCAGCCCAGGAGGTCTAGAGACCCAGTACTTC	CASSPGGLETQYF
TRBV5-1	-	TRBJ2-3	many	TGCGCCAGCAGCTTGGGCCACCCCGCTAGCACAGATACGCAGTATTTT	CASSLGHPASTDTQYF
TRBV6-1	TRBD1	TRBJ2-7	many	TGTGCCAGCAGGTCACCCGGGACAGAGGCCTACGAGCAGTACTTC	CASRSPGTEAYEQYF
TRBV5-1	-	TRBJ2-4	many	TGCGCCAGCAGCCCACTGACAGAAGTAAGGGCCAAAAACATTCAGTACTTC	CASSPLTEVRAKNIQYF
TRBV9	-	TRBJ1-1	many	TGTGCCAGCAGCCGCGGCAGGTCGGTCACTGAAGCTTTCTTT	CASSRGRSVTEAFF
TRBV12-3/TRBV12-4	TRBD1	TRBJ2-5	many	TGTGCCAGCAACCCCTCAGGGGGTAAGACCCAGTACTTC	CASNPSGGKTQYF
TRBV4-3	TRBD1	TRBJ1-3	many	TGCGCCAGCAGCCAAGATTGGATGGGACAGGGGGACACCATATATTTT	CASSQDWMGQGDTIYF
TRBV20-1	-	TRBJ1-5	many	TGCAGTGCTCCTGACAGGTCTTCTAATCAGCCCCAGCATTTT	CSAPDRSSNQPQHF
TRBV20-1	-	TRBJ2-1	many	TGCAGTGCTTGGGACCAGAACAATGAGCAGTTCTTC	CSAWDQNNEQFF
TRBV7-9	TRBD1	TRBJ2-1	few	TGTGCCAGCAGCCCTGGAAACAGGGGGCAAACCTACAATGAGCAGTTCTTC	CASSPGNRGQTYNEQFF
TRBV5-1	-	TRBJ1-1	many	TGCGCCAGCAGCTTGGACAGGATGAACACTGAAGCTTTCTTT	CASSLDRMNTEAFF
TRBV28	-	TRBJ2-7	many	TGTGCCAGCAGCAATATAGGGGGGAACTCCTACGAGCAGTACTTC	CASSNIGGNSYEQYF
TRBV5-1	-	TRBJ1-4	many	TGCGCCAGCAGCGGAATAGGGTTAACTAATGAAAAACTGTTTTTT	CASSGIGLTNEKLFF
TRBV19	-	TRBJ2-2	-	TGTGCCAGTAGTAAACCCCAGGGGACCGGGGAGCTGTTTTTT	CASSKPQGTGELFF
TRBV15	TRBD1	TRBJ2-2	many	TGTGCCACCAGCACAGACAGGGGGTCGTCCACCGGGGAGCTGTTTTTT	CATSTDRGSSTGELFF
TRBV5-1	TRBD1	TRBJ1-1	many	TGCGCCAGCAGCTTGAGGGACAGGAGGACTGAAGCTTTCTTT	CASSLRDRRTEAFF
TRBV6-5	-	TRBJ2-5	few	TGTGCCAGCAGTTACGAAGGGCGAGAGACCCAGTACTTC	CASSYEGRETQYF
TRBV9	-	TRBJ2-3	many	TGTGCCAGCAGCGACAGGGACCTCGGAGATACGCAGTATTTT	CASSDRDLGDTQYF
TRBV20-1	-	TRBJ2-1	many	TGCAGTGCTAGAGAAACCGGGACACCTTACAATGAGCAGTTCTTC	CSARETGTPYNEQFF
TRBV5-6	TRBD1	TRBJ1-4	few	TGTGCCAGCAGCTTGGGGCAGGGGGAAGGAGAAAAACTGTTTTTT	CASSLGQGEGEKLFF
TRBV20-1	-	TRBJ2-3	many	TGCAGTGCTCTGCATGGGGGTTACACGGATACGCAGTATTTT	CSALHGGYTDTQYF
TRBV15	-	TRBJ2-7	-	TGTGCCACCAGCAGAGATAGGACAGCCTACGAGCAGTACTTC	CATSRDRTAYEQYF
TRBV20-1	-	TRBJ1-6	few	TGCAGTGCTAGAGATCGTTCGGAAGGGTCCTATAATTCACCCCTCCACTTT	CSARDRSEGSYNSPLHF
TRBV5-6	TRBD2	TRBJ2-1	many	TGTGCCAGCAGCCTGGGACTACGACAGTTCTTC	CASSLGLRQFF
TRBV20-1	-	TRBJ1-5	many	TGCAGTGCTTACCTCCTACTGGGCGGGGGTGGCAATCAGCCCCAGCATTTT	CSAYLLLGGGGNQPQHF
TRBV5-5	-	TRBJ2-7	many	TGTGCCAGCAGCCTTCTGTTTGAGGGTGACGAGCAGTACTTC	CASSLLFEGDEQYF
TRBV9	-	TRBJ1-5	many	TGTGCCAGCAGCGTAAGTGGTAATCAGCCCCAGCATTTT	CASSVSGNQPQHF
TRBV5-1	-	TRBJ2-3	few	TGCGCCAGCAGCAAGGCGCGAGGCTCTCCAGATACGCAGTATTTT	CASSKARGSPDTQYF
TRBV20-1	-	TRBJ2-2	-	TGCAGTGCTAAATGGGGGGGCGGCACCGGGGAGCTGTTTTTT	CSAKWGGGTGELFF
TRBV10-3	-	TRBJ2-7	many	TGTGCCATCAGTTTGTATAAGGGCTACGAGCAGTACTTC	CAISLYKGYEQYF
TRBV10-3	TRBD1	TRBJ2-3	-	TGTGCCATGGGACAGGGGGAAACTAGCACAGATACGCAGTATTTT	CAMGQGETSTDTQYF
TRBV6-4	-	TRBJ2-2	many	TGTGCCAGCAGTGCATTAGGGATCACCGGGGAGCTGTTTTTT	CASSALGITGELFF